The 8 T cell receptor beta chains below come from one sample, sequenced in a study of beta chain features in type 1 diabetes. The sequenced template was cDNA made from the entire isolated RNA. Profiling relied on immunoSEQ multiplex PCR, and the TCRdb table lists in-frame clones only, not all of them. The table lists a few hundred thousand clones, around 10% of them singletons. The sample comprised naive CD4+ T cells from blood. All receptors come from a woman aged 25 to 39 in good health.

In this sample, this clone turned up a few times. The chain carries TRBV5-4 and TRBJ2-7, with 8 nucleotides matching TRBD2. V shed 2 bases, J shed 2 bases, and the junction held 3 bases outside the gene matches. This CDR3 has 14 residues. Germline V gene lookup returns CDR1 SGHNT and CDR2 YYREEE (reference sequence). The CDR3 here is CASSFSGATYEQYF. For the CDR3, the DNA is TGTGCCAGCAGCTTTAGCGGGGCCACCTACGAGCAGTACTTC.

V and J are TRBV14 and TRBJ2-1; the match to TRBD2 covers 12 bases. The CDR3 consists of 18 residues. With 2 bases clipped from V and 1 base from J, the junction kept 6 bases outside the gene matches. Germline CDR1 SGHDN, CDR2 FVKESK. The CDR3 is CASSQLAGGPLSYNEQFF. The CDR3 bases are TGTGCCAGCAGCCAACTAGCGGGAGGGCCGTTATCCTACAATGAGCAGTTCTTC.

This clone came up a few times. The chain joins TRBV7-2 to TRBJ2-1; 9 bases agree with TRBD2. Germline lookup yields CDR1 SGHTA and CDR2 FQGNSA. With V trimmed by 1 base and J by 8 bases, 6 bases remained unmatched. The CDR3 has 15 residues. This CDR3 is CASSLVGSGSYEQFF. For the CDR3, the DNA is TGTGCCAGCAGCTTAGTGGGTAGCGGGAGTTATGAGCAGTTCTTC.

This clone was detected only a few times. The DNA of the CDR3 is TGTGCCAGTAGTGTAATAACTCGGACTAGCGGAAGCACAGATACGCAGTATTTT. This codes for CASSVITRTSGSTDTQYF. This chain joins TRBV19 and TRBJ2-3; 10 bases fit TRBD2. V trimming: 5 bases; J trimming: 0 bases; junction bases outside the gene matches: 11. Germline assignment: CDR1 LNHDA and CDR2 SQIVND (reference sequence). The CDR3 sequence is 18 residues long.

This clone was observed a few times. This sequence joins TRBV27 and TRBJ2-7; tentative D call: TRBD1 (5 bases). The germline CDR1 and CDR2 sequences are MNHEY and SMNVEV (reference sequence). The CDR3 spans 10 residues. V was pared by 5 bases and J by 6 bases, with 5 bases between. The CDR3 nucleotides read TGTGCCAGCAGTAGGGGCGAGCAGTACTTC. Translation: CASSRGEQYF.

The chain recombines TRBV7-2 with TRBJ2-3, with D possibly being TRBD2 (6 bases). The CDR3 runs to 15 residues. V gave up 3 bases and J gave up 7 bases, with 17 bases separating them. Germline CDR1 is SGHTA and CDR2 is FQGNSA. CDR3 sequence: CASSFRRGGVNTQYF. CDR3 sequence (DNA): TGTGCCAGCAGCTTCCGGAGGGGCGGGGTGAATACGCAGTATTTT. Full variable domain (rest looked up from reference TRBV7-2 and TRBJ2-3): GAGVSQSPSNKVTEKGKDVELRCDPISGHTALYWYRQSLGQGLEFLIYFQGNSAPDKSGLPSDRFSAERTGGSVSTLTIQRTQQEDSAVYLCASSFRRGGVNTQYFGPGTRLTVL.

The CDR3 sequence: CASSSSGRTYNEQFF. In DNA form, the CDR3 reads TGTGCCAGCAGCTCTAGCGGGAGGACCTACAATGAGCAGTTCTTC. The chain recombines TRBV7-8 with TRBJ2-1; 11 nucleotides line up with TRBD2. V lost 4 bases to trimming and J lost 2 bases; unmatched junction nucleotides: 1. The CDR3 length is 15 residues. Germline V CDR1 and CDR2: SGHVS, FQNEAQ.

The rearrangement links TRBV4-3 to TRBJ2-2, with D maybe TRBD2 (5 bases). Germline V gives CDR1 LGHNA, CDR2 YSLEER. This CDR3 has 13 amino acids. Deletions cut 7 bases from V and 5 bases from J, with 11 bases between. The CDR3 sequence is CASKEPGTGELFF. DNA of the CDR3: TGCGCCAGCAAAGAGCCGGGGACCGGGGAGCTGTTTTTT.